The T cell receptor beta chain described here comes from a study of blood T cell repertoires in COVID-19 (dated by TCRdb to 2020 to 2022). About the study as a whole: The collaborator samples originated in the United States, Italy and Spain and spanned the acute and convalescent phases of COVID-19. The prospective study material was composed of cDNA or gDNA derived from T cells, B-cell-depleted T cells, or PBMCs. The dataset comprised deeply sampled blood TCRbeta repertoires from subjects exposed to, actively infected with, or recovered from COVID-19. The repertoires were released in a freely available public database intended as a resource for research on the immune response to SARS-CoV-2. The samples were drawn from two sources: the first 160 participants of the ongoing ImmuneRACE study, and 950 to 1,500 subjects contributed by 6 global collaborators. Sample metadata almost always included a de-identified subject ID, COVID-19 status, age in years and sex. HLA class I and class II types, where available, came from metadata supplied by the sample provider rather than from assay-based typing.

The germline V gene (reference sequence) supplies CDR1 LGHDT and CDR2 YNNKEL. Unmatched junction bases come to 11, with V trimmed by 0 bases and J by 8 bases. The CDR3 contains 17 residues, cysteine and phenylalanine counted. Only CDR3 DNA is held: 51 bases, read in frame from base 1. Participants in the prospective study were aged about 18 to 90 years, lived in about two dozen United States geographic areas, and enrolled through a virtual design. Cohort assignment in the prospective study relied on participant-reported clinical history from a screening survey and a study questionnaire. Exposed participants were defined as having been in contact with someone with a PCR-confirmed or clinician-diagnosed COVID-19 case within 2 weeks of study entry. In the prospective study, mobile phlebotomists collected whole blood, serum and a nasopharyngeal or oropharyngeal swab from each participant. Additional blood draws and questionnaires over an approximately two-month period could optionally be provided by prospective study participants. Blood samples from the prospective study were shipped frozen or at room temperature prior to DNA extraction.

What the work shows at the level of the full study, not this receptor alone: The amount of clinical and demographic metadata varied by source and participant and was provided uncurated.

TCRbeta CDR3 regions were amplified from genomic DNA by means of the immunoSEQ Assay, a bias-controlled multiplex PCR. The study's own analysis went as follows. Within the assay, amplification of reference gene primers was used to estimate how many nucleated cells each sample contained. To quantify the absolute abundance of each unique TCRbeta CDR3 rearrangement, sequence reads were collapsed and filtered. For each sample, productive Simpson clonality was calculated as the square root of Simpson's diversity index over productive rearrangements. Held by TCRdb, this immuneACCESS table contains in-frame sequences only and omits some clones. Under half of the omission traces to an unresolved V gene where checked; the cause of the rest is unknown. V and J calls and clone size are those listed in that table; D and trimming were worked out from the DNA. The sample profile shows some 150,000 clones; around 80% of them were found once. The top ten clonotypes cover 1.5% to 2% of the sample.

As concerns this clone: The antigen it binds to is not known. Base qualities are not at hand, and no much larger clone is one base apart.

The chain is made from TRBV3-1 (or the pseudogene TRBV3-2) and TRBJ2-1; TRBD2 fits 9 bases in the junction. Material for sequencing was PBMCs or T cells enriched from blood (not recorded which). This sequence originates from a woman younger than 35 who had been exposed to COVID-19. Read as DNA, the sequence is TGTGCCAGCAGCCAAGATCGATCACTAGCGGGCGGCGATGAGCAGTTCTTC. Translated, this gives CASSQDRSLAGGDEQFF.